This T cell receptor beta chain was documented in a study of control samples from healthy donors and cancer patients. Germline-derived CDR1 and CDR2 are LNHDA and SQIVND (reference sequence). V lost 4 bases and J 4 bases, leaving 16 bases between the germline ends. The length of the CDR3 is 15 residues. The protocol was immunoSEQ multiplex PCR, while the TCRdb copy is restricted to in-frame clones and leaves out a portion. The sample holds fewer than 95,000 clones; 86% are singletons and the top ten take roughly 1.3%. The source is a woman between 45 and 65 years old in good health. Sequenced material: blood. The chain carries TRBV19 and TRBJ1-2, with D perhaps matching TRBD1 (6 bases). The CDR3 region has the DNA TGTGCCAGTAGTAGGACCTCCGGACAGCTCTATGGCTACACCTTC. It specifies CASSRTSGQLYGYTF.